This TCR beta chain was captured by sequencing in a study of T cell responses to AZD1222 COVID-19 vaccine (dated by TCRdb to the early 2020s). In the study overall: TCR sequencing covered 230 or so trial participants: 207 given two doses of AZD1222 and 26 given two doses of MenACWY control vaccine. Trial participants were enrolled by age into subgroups of 18-55, 56-69 and 70-plus years, and around 150, 28 and 57 TCR-sequenced participants, respectively, were included in these subgroups.

The germline V gene sets CDR1 to MNHEY and CDR2 to SVGEGT. The CDR3 has 15 amino acids, counting the end cysteine and phenylalanine. The DNA shown is the 45-base CDR3, in frame from base 1. Ends trimmed: V by 0 bases, J by 3 bases; bases unmatched to a gene: 3. The meaning of the sample's time point label: about 28 days (+/-7) after the second vaccine dose. Because spike-specific TCR depth and breadth did not differ between the two schedules, AZD1222 recipients who got a second dose at roughly 4 weeks were pooled with those who got a second dose at roughly 12 weeks. Vaccinee samples were obtained from the UK trials COV001 and COV002, which included a single-blind randomized controlled phase 2/3 trial of AZD1222 (ChAdOx1 nCoV-19) in healthy adults. For TCRbeta chain sequencing, PBMC samples from trial participants were taken at day 0 and at day 28 after the second dose. The CDR3 regions of human TCRbeta chains were analyzed by immunosequencing. The original methods were these. Repertoire TCRs were checked for matches against a reference library of SARS-CoV-2-specific TCRs that had been generated using the MIRA antigen-specificity platform. Breadth was defined as the fraction of unique TCRs that were SARS-CoV-2-associated. Depth was defined as the fraction of total T cells that were SARS-CoV-2-associated. Using the MIRA data, every spike-specific TCR was mapped to the spike region that the TCR reacted to and assigned to either a CD4 or a CD8 class. Log10-transformed breadth and depth values were compared by one-way ANOVA with Sidak's multiple comparisons tests. In TCRdb, the immuneACCESS table is reduced to in-frame sequences with V and J assigned. These tables do not hold every clone; where another copy was compared, an unresolved V gene accounts for under half, and the others remain unexplained. The V and J calls and clone size come from that table; D and trimming were worked out from the DNA. The sample has some 160,000 clones on record, around 88% of them singletons. The leading ten clones occupy around 1% of the sample.

About this clone itself: Its cognate antigen has yet to be identified. One base away there is no much larger clone; base qualities are not given.

Results the study describes overall, beyond this receptor: A significant rise in spike-specific TCR breadth and depth was observed after two AZD1222 doses relative to day 0 and relative to MenACWY recipients. Because no day 14 peak-response samples were available, repertoires were characterized only after the peak T cell response. The 56-69-year group was small, and its depth increase did not reach significance, likely because of low power. Epitopes outside the regions mutated in the B.1.351 and B.1.1.7 variants were reportedly recognized by nearly half of the unique spike-specific TCRs. Participants were mostly white British, with more females than males. The authors suggested clonal diversity may have been underestimated. Conclusions about previously exposed vaccinees were limited because only 5 or 6 AZD1222 recipients were SARS-CoV-2 seropositive at baseline. CD4 TCRs associated with the vaccine covered the entire spike protein, and the dominant responses were in regions 160-218 and 743-854.

The TCR was taken from an adult who received the AZD1222 COVID-19 vaccine. Sequenced here: peripheral blood, sampled 28 days after the second AZD1222 dose. The chain is made from TRBV6-2 or TRBV6-3 and TRBJ1-2; TRBD1 agrees with 8 junctional bases. The nucleotide sequence reads as follows: TGTGCCAGCAGTTACTCCAGGGGGCTTGACTATGGCTACACCTTC. This encodes CASSYSRGLDYGYTF.